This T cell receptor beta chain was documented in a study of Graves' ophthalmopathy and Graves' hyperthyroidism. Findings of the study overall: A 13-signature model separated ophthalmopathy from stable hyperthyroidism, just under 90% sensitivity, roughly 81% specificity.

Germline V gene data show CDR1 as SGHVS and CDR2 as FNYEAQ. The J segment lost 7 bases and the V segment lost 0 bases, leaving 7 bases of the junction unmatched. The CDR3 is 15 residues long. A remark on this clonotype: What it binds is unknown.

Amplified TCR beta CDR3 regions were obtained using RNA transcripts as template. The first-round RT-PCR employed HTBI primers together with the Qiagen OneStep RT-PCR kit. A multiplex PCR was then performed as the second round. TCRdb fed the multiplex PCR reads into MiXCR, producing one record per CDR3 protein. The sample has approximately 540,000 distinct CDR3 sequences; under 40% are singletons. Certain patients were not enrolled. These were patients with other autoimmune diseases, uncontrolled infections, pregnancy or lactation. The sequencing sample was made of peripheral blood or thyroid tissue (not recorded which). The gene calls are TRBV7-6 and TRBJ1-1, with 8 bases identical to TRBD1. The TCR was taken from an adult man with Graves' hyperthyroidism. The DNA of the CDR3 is TGTGCCAGCAGCTTAGCGGCAGGGGGCAACCTTGAAGCTTTCTTT. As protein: CASSLAAGGNLEAFF.